This T cell receptor (beta chain) derives from a study of cytomegalovirus exposure and HLA in healthy donors. In regard to this clone: This CDR3 is also generated by other DNA sequences in the sample.

The V gene lost 4 bases and the J gene lost 7 bases, with 14 bases spanning the gap. In germline, CDR1 is SEHNR, CDR2 FQNEAQ (reference sequence). The CDR3 runs to 13 residues. The method was immunoSEQ multiplex PCR; TCRdb's version includes in-frame clones alone and lacks a portion of them. The sample includes 160,000 or so clones, approximately 86% of them seen just once. The chain carries TRBV7-9 and TRBJ2-7; tentative D call: TRBD1 (7 bases). Specimen: PBMCs. The TCR comes from a young man in good health and CMV-seropositive. CDR3 coding DNA: TGTGCCAGCAGCTCCAGGGGGGTGGAGGAGCAGTACTTC. Translated, it gives CASSSRGVEEQYF. Full variable domain (outside the CDR3, taken from reference TRBV7-9 and TRBJ2-7): DTGVSQNPRHKITKRGQNVTFRCDPISEHNRLYWYRQTLGQGPEFLTYFQNEAQLEKSRLLSDRFSAERPKGSFSTLEIQRTEQGDSAMYLCASSSRGVEEQYFGPGTRLTVT.